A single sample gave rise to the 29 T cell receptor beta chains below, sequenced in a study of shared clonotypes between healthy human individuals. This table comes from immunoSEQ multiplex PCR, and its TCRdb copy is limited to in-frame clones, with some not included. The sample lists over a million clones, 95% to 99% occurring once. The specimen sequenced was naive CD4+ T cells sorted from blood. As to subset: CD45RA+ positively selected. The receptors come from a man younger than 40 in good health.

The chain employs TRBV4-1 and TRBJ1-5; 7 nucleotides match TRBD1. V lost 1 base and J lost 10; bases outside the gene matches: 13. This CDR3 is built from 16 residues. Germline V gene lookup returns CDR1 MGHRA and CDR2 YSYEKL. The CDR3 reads CASSQGVTGFKDPQHF. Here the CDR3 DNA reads TGCGCCAGCAGCCAAGGGGTGACAGGGTTCAAGGATCCCCAGCATTTT.

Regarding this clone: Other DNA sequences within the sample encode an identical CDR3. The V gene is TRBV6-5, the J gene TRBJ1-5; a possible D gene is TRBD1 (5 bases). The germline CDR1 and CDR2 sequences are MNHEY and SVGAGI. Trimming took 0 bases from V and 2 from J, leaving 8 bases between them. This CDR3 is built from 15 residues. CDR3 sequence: CASSYSGGGNQPQHF. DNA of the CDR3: TGTGCCAGCAGTTACTCCGGGGGTGGCAATCAGCCCCAGCATTTT.

CDR3 sequence (DNA): TGTGCCAGCAGCATACAGGGGGCCTACTATGGCTACACCTTC. Protein sequence: CASSIQGAYYGYTF. The chain uses TRBV9 and TRBJ1-2; 9 bases line up with TRBD1. J lost 3 bases, V lost 4 bases, and 4 bases had no gene match. The CDR3 runs 14 residues. In germline, CDR1 is SGDLS, CDR2 YYNGEE.

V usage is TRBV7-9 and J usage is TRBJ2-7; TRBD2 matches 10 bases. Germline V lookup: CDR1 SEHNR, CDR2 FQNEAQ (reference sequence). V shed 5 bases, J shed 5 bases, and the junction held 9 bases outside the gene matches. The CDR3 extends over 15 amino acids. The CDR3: CASSLALAGVHEQYF. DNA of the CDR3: TGTGCCAGCAGCCTGGCCCTAGCGGGAGTCCACGAGCAGTACTTC.

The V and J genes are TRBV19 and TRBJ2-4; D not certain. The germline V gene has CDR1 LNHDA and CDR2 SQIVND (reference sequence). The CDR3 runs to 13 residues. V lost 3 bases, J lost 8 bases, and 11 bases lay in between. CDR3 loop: CASSIGPWDIQYF. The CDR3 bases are TGTGCCAGTAGTATCGGCCCATGGGACATTCAGTACTTC.

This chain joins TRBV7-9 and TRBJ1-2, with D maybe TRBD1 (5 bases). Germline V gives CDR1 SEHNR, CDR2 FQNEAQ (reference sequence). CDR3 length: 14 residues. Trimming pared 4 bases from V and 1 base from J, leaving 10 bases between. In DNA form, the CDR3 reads TGTGCCAGCAGCTCCGGGACTTATAACTATGGCTACACCTTC. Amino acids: CASSSGTYNYGYTF. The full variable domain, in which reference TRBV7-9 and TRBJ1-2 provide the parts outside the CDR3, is DTGVSQNPRHKITKRGQNVTFRCDPISEHNRLYWYRQTLGQGPEFLTYFQNEAQLEKSRLLSDRFSAERPKGSFSTLEIQRTEQGDSAMYLCASSSGTYNYGYTFGSGTRLTVV.

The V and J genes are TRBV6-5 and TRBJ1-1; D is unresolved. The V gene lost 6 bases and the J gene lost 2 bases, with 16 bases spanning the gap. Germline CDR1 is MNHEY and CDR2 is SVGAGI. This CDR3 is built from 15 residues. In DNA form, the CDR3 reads TGTGCCAGCAGGAACCGTCGGCACGCCAACACTGAAGCTTTCTTT. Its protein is CASRNRRHANTEAFF.

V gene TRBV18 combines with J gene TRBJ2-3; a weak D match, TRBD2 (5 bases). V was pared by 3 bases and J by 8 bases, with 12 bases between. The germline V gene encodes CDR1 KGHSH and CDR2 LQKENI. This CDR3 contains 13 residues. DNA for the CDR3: TGTGCCAGCTCACCGGAGGCCGTCGGTACGCAGTATTTT. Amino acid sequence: CASSPEAVGTQYF.

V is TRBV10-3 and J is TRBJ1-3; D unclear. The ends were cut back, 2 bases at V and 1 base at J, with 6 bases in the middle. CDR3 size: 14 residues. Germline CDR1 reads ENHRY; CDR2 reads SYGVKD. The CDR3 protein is CAISEIGSGNTIYF. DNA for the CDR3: TGTGCCATCAGTGAGATAGGGTCTGGAAACACCATATATTTT.

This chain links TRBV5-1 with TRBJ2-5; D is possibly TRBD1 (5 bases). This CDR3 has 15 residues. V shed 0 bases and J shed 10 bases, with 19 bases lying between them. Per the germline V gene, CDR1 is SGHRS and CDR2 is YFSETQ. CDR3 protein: CASSLAEIPQGGQYF. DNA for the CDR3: TGCGCCAGCAGCTTGGCCGAGATACCTCAGGGTGGCCAGTACTTC.

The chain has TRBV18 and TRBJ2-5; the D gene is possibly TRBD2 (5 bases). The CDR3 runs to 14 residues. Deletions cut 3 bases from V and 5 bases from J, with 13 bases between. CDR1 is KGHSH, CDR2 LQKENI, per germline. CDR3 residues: CASSPPGSWETQYF. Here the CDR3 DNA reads TGTGCCAGCTCACCCCCGGGGAGTTGGGAGACCCAGTACTTC.

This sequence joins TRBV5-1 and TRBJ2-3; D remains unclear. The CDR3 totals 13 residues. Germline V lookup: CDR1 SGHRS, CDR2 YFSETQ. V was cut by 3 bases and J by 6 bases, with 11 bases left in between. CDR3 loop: CASSSGQVDTQYF. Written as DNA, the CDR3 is TGCGCCAGCAGCTCGGGCCAGGTTGATACGCAGTATTTT.

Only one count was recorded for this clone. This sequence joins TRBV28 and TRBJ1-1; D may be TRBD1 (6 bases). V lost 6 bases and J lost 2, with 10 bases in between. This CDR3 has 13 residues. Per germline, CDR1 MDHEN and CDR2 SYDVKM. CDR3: CASRLTGNTEAFF. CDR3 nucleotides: TGTGCCAGCAGGTTGACAGGTAACACTGAAGCTTTCTTT. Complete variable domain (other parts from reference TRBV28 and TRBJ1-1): DVKVTQSSRYLVKRTGEKVFLECVQDMDHENMFWYRQDPGLGLRLIYFSYDVKMKEKGDIPEGYSVSREKKERFSLILESASTNQTSMYLCASRLTGNTEAFFGQGTRLTVV.

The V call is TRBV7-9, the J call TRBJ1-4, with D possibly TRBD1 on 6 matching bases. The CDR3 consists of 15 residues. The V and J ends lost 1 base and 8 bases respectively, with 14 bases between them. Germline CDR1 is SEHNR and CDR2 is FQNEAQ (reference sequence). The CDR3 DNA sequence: TGTGCCAGCAGCTTAGTTGAGGGGGTCGGCGAAAAACTGTTTTTT. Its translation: CASSLVEGVGEKLFF.

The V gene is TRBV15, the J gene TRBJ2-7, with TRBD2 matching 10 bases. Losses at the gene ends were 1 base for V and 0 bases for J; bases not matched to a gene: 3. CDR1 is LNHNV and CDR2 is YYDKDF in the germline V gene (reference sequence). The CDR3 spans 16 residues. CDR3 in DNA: TGTGCCACCAGCAGAGCAAGCGGGAGGGACTCCTACGAGCAGTACTTC. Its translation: CATSRASGRDSYEQYF.

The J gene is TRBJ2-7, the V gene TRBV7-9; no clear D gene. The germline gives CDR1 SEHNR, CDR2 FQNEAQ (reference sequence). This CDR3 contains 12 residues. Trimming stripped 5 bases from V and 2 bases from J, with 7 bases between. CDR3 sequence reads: CASSRTTYEQYF. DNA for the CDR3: TGTGCCAGCAGCCGGACGACCTACGAGCAGTACTTC.

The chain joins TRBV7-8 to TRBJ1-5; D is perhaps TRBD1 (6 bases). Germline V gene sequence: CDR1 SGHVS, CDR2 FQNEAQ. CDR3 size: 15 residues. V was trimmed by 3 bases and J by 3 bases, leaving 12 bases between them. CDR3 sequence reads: CASSLTGHLNQPQHF. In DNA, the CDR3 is TGTGCCAGCAGCTTGACGGGACACCTCAATCAGCCCCAGCATTTT.

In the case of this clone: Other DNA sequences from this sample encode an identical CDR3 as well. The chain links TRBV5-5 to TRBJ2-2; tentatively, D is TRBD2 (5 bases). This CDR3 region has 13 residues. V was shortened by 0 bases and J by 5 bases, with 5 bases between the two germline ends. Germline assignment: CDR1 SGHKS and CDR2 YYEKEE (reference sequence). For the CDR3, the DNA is TGTGCCAGCAGCTTGGGAGGGACCGGGGAGCTGTTTTTT. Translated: CASSLGGTGELFF.

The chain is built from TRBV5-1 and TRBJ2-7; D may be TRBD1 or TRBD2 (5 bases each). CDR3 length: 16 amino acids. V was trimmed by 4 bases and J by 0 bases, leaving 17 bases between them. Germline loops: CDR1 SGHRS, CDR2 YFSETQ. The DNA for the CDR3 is TGCGCCAGCAGCGAGACTCATCAAGGGACCTCCTACGAGCAGTACTTC. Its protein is CASSETHQGTSYEQYF.

The CDR3 sequence is CASSLQGPTGANVLTF. The CDR3 nucleotides are TGTGCCAGCAGTTTACAGGGACCGACTGGGGCCAACGTCCTGACTTTC. J is TRBJ2-6 and V is TRBV28; D is tentatively TRBD1 or TRBD2 (5 bases each). The CDR3 runs to 16 residues. The V gene lost 2 bases and the J gene lost 2 bases, with 10 bases spanning the gap. CDR1 and CDR2 (germline): MDHEN, SYDVKM. Looking up the rest from reference TRBV28 and TRBJ2-6 gives the full variable domain: DVKVTQSSRYLVKRTGEKVFLECVQDMDHENMFWYRQDPGLGLRLIYFSYDVKMKEKGDIPEGYSVSREKKERFSLILESASTNQTSMYLCASSLQGPTGANVLTFGAGSRLTVL.

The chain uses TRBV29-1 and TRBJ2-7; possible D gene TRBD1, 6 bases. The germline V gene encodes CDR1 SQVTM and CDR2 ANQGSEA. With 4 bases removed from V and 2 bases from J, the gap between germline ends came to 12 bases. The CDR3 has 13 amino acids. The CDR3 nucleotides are TGCAGCGTTGTGACAGGCTTAACCTACGAGCAGTACTTC. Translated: CSVVTGLTYEQYF.

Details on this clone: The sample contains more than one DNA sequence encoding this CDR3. This CDR3 is CASSLTYEQYF. In DNA, the CDR3 is TGTGCCAGCAGTTTAACCTACGAGCAGTACTTC. The chain combines TRBV28 with TRBJ2-7; unclear D gene. The V and J ends lost 2 bases and 2 bases respectively, with 1 base between them. This CDR3 is built from 11 residues. The germline CDR1 and CDR2 sequences are MDHEN and SYDVKM.

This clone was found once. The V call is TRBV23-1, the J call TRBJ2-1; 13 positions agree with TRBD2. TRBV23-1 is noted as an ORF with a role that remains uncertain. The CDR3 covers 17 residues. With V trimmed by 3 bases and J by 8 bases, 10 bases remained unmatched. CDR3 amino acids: CASSHRTSGRDPDEQFF. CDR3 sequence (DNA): TGCGCCAGCAGTCACCGGACTAGCGGGAGAGACCCCGATGAGCAGTTCTTC.

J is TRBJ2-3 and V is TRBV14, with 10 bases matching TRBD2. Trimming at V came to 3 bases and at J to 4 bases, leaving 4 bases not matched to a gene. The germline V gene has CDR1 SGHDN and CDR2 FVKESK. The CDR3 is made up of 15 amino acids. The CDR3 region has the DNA TGTGCCAGCAGCCAGGGACTAGCGCGAGCAGATACGCAGTATTTT. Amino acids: CASSQGLARADTQYF.

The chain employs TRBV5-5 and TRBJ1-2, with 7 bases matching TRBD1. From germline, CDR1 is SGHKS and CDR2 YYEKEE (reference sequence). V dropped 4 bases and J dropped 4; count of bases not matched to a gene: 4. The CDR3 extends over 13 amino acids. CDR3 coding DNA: TGTGCCAGCAGCCCGGACAGGAGCTATGGCTACACCTTC. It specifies CASSPDRSYGYTF.

The DNA for the CDR3 is TGCAGCGTTGGGGATTCTGGGGCCAACGTCCTGACTTTC. Protein sequence: CSVGDSGANVLTF. The chain has TRBV29-1 and TRBJ2-6; D is ambiguous. Germline V CDR1 and CDR2: SQVTM, ANQGSEA. V was shortened by 4 bases and J by 1 base, with 5 bases between the two germline ends. The CDR3 length is 13 residues. Drawing the rest from reference TRBV29-1 and TRBJ2-6, the complete variable domain is SAVISQKPSRDICQRGTSLTIQCQVDSQVTMMFWYRQQPGQSLTLIATANQGSEATYESGFVIDKFPISRPNLTFSTLTVSNMSPEDSSIYLCSVGDSGANVLTFGAGSRLTVL.

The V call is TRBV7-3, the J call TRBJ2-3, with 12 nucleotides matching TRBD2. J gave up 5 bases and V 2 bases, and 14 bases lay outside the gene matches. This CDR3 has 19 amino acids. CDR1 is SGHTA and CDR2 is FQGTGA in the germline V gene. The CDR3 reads CASSLRLAGGPLGGDTQYF. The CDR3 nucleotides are TGTGCCAGCAGCTTACGGCTAGCGGGAGGGCCGTTAGGGGGAGATACGCAGTATTTT.

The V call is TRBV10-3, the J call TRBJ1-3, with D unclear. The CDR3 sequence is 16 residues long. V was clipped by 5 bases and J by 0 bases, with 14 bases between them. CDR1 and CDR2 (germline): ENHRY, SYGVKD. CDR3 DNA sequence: TGTGCCATCAGTCCGACATTTTCTATCTCTGGAAACACCATATATTTT. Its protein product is CAISPTFSISGNTIYF.

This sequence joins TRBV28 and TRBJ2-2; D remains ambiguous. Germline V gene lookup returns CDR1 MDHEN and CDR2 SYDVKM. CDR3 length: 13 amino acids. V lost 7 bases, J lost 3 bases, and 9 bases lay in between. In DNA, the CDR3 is TGTGCCAGCAACATTGCATACACCGGGGAGCTGTTTTTT. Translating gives CASNIAYTGELFF. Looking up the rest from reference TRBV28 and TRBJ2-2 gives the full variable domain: DVKVTQSSRYLVKRTGEKVFLECVQDMDHENMFWYRQDPGLGLRLIYFSYDVKMKEKGDIPEGYSVSREKKERFSLILESASTNQTSMYLCASNIAYTGELFFGEGSRLTVL.